Listed below are T cell receptor beta chains from one sample, sequenced in a study of T cells in Graves' hyperthyroidism and ophthalmopathy. TCRdb re-derived calls from the multiplex PCR reads in MiXCR, one entry per CDR3 protein. The data hold around 600,000 distinct CDR3 sequences, with approximately 15% observed a single time. Sequenced sample: blood. The receptors derive from a woman younger than 30 with Graves' ophthalmopathy. The CDR3 runs from the conserved cysteine through the conserved F or W. D genes are given only for firm matches. Rows may omit the clone size; those that give it use once, few, many or a size class.

>TRBJ2-1|few|-|TRBV4-2
TGTGCCAGCAGCCAAGATAATTCTAAGGGATCAGGGAAGGGTGAGCAGTTCTTC
CASSQDNSKGSGKGEQFF
>TRBJ2-7|few|TRBD1|TRBV2
TGTGCCAGCACCCTTCGAACAGGGGGCCCCTACGAGCAGTACTTC
CASTLRTGGPYEQYF
>TRBJ2-7|-|TRBD2|TRBV6-1
TGTGCCAGCAGCCCTTGGAGCGGGAGTCCCTACGAGCAGTACTTC
CASSPWSGSPYEQYF
>TRBJ2-1|many|TRBD2|TRBV6-1
TGTGCCAGCAGTGAAGCCTTGAACCGGGGCCGGAGGAGCGGGAGGTCCTACAATGAGCAGTTCTTC
CASSEALNRGRRSGRSYNEQFF
>TRBJ2-1|-|TRBD2|TRBV30
TGTGCCTGGAGTACCTTTAGCGGGCTCTCCTACAATGAGCAGTTCTTC
CAWSTFSGLSYNEQFF
>TRBJ2-4|-|-|TRBV7-3
TGTGCCAGCAGCTCCGGGGGAGTGGGCATTCAGTACTTC
CASSSGGVGIQYF
>TRBJ1-2|many|TRBD1|TRBV27
TGTGCCAGCAGGGAGGGGGCTACTGGCTACACCTTC
CASREGATGYTF
>TRBJ1-6|many|TRBD1|TRBV18
TGTGCCAGCTCACCACCGGGACAGGGGGCTTCACCCCTCCACTTT
CASSPPGQGASPLHF
>TRBJ2-7|many|-|TRBV20-1
TGCAGTGCTAGAGTCCCTTCGGCCTACGAGCAGTACTTC
CSARVPSAYEQYF
>TRBJ2-1|-|-|TRBV19
TGTGCCAGTAGTATCTGGGAGGCCAATGAGCAGTTCTTC
CASSIWEANEQFF
>TRBJ1-3|many|-|TRBV2
TGTGCCAGCAGCCCAGGCTTTGGCTCTGGAAACACCATATATTTT
CASSPGFGSGNTIYF
>TRBJ2-1|-|-|TRBV25-1
TGTGCCAGCAGAGAGAATGAGCAGTTCTTC
CASRENEQFF
>TRBJ1-1|many|TRBD1|TRBV12-3/TRBV12-4
TGTGCCAGCACCTCCAGGGACAGGGGCCCTTTTAGTGAAGCTTTCTTT
CASTSRDRGPFSEAFF
>TRBJ2-5|few|TRBD1|TRBV19
TGTGCCAGTAGTAAGGACAGGGTACAAGAGACCCAGTACTTC
CASSKDRVQETQYF
>TRBJ2-3|few|TRBD2|TRBV6-2/TRBV6-3
TGTGCCAGCAGTTACAGTTCGGGACTAGCGGGAGTTCAAACAGATACGCAGTATTTT
CASSYSSGLAGVQTDTQYF
>TRBJ2-1|few|-|TRBV12-3/TRBV12-4
TGTGCCAGCAGTTTACCGGCTGATGGAGTATGGTACTACAATGAGCAGTTCTTC
CASSLPADGVWYYNEQFF
>TRBJ2-7|many|-|TRBV3-1
TGTGCCAGCAGCCCAAGGACTACCTACGAGCAGTACTTC
CASSPRTTYEQYF
>TRBJ2-7|-|TRBD1|TRBV18
TGTGCCAGCTCACCACAGACAGGGGAAGGAATTGAGCAGTACTTC
CASSPQTGEGIEQYF
>TRBJ1-3|-|TRBD1|TRBV29-1
TGCAGCGGTTCAGGGGGTTACTCTGGAAACACCATATATTTT
CSGSGGYSGNTIYF
>TRBJ1-5|many|-|TRBV5-1
TGCGCCAGCAGCTTGCTCCCGGGCCTCAATCAGCCCCAGCATTTT
CASSLLPGLNQPQHF
>TRBJ2-1|many|-|TRBV3-1
TGTGCCAGCAGCCAAGGAGCGAGCCTCCGTCAGAGTGAGCAGTTCTTC
CASSQGASLRQSEQFF
>TRBJ2-7|many|TRBD1|TRBV7-9
TGTGCCAGCAGCTTAGGCCGGGACAGATTCGAGCAGTACTTC
CASSLGRDRFEQYF
>TRBJ2-1|-|TRBD2|TRBV6-2/TRBV6-3
TGTGCCAGCAGAAGCACGGGGACGCGGGGGAGACTGTTCTTC
CASRSTGTRGRLFF
>TRBJ1-5|-|-|TRBV27
TGTGCCAGCAGTCCCCCGTCGGCAGGTACCTACCCCCTTAGCAATCAGCCCCAGCATTTT
CASSPPSAGTYPLSNQPQHF
>TRBJ2-7|many|TRBD1|TRBV2
TGTGCCAGCAGTGTAGCCGGGACAGGGCGAGAGCAGTACTTC
CASSVAGTGREQYF
>TRBJ2-7|-|-|TRBV7-2
TGTGCCAGCTCTAGATCCGGGGGCGGGGGCGACGAGCAGTACTTC
CASSRSGGGGDEQYF
>TRBJ1-3|many|-|TRBV11-3
TGTGCCAGCAAACAGACAGGTCGAGATCCTGGAAACACCATATATTTT
CASKQTGRDPGNTIYF
>TRBJ2-3|few|TRBD1|TRBV6-1
TGTGCCAGCCCCGCCAGCCACAGGGGACGCACAGATACGCAGTATTTT
CASPASHRGRTDTQYF
>TRBJ2-5|-|TRBD1|TRBV20-1
TGCAGTGCTAGAGTTCCAGGGGGTCGGGAGACCCAGTACTTC
CSARVPGGRETQYF
>TRBJ2-3|-|TRBD2|TRBV6-5
TGTGCCAGCAGTTCGGGTCGAGGACTAGCGCCTTTCACAGATACGCAGTATTTT
CASSSGRGLAPFTDTQYF
>TRBJ2-2|few|-|TRBV25-1
TGTGCCAGCAGTGAATCTAGGTGGTCCGGGGAGCTGTTTTTT
CASSESRWSGELFF
>TRBJ2-2|-|-|TRBV7-9
TGTGCCAGCAGCTTAGACGGGACCGCCGGGGAGCTGTTTTTT
CASSLDGTAGELFF
>TRBJ2-7|many|-|TRBV10-3
TGTGCCATCAGTGACAAGAACCGTGAGGACTCGGGATACGAGCAGTACTTC
CAISDKNREDSGYEQYF
>TRBJ2-7|-|TRBD2|TRBV13
TGTGCCAGCAGCCAAGCCCACGGGAGGGCTGTCCACGAGCAGTACTTC
CASSQAHGRAVHEQYF
>TRBJ2-1|-|-|TRBV7-3
TGTGCCAGCAGCTCGGGTGGGTCGTCCAGTTACAATGAGCAGTTCTTC
CASSSGGSSSYNEQFF
>TRBJ2-7|-|-|TRBV30
TGTGTCCACCAGGGGCGGGAGAATATGTACGAGCAGTACTTC
CVHQGRENMYEQYF
>TRBJ1-1|-|TRBD1|TRBV7-2
TGTGCCAGCTCACCACTGCGCCGGGGGCAGGGGGGGTTCAACACTGAAGCTTTCTTT
CASSPLRRGQGGFNTEAFF
>TRBJ2-7|-|-|TRBV6-2/TRBV6-3
TGTGCCAGCAGAACGGATAGTCGACTGACGCCGAGACTTGGGCAGTACTTC
CASRTDSRLTPRLGQYF
>TRBJ2-5|few|-|TRBV5-4
TGTGCCAGCAGCTTCAAGGTTGGGGGGGAGACCCAGTACTTC
CASSFKVGGETQYF
>TRBJ2-1|-|-|TRBV19
TGTGCCAGTAGTATTTATAGCGCCTACCCCTACAATGAGCAGTTCTTC
CASSIYSAYPYNEQFF
>TRBJ2-7|many|-|TRBV9
TGTGCCAGCAGCCCCCAGTTCTCTCCCTACGAGCAGTACTTC
CASSPQFSPYEQYF
>TRBJ2-7|-|TRBD1|TRBV4-3
TGCGCCAGCAGCCAAAGAGTCGGGACAGGGGTCGACGAGCAGTACTTC
CASSQRVGTGVDEQYF
>TRBJ2-7|many|TRBD1|TRBV6-1
TGTGCCAGCAGCTTGGGACAGTGGATTTTTTGGTACGAGCAGTACTTC
CASSLGQWIFWYEQYF
>TRBJ2-4|-|-|TRBV4-2
TGTGCCAGCAGCCCACGGGCGCTAGCAAGCGGAAGGGTTATAGCCAAAAACATTCAGTACTTC
CASSPRALASGRVIAKNIQYF
>TRBJ1-1|few|-|TRBV29-1
TGCAGCGTCACGGGGGGGGGCATGAACACTGAAGCTTTCTTT
CSVTGGGMNTEAFF
>TRBJ2-5|-|-|TRBV9
TGTGCCAGCAGCCGAATAATCAGGGGATGGGAAGAGACCCAGTACTTC
CASSRIIRGWEETQYF
>TRBJ2-1|few|TRBD1|TRBV6-2/TRBV6-3
TGTGCCAGCAGTTATTGGCAGGGGGTGAATGAGCAGTTCTTC
CASSYWQGVNEQFF
>TRBJ1-6|many|-|TRBV7-6
TGTGCCAGCAGCTTACGGACGGGCCATAATTCACCCCTCCACTTT
CASSLRTGHNSPLHF
>TRBJ2-7|many|TRBD1|TRBV6-1
TGTGCCAGCAAACAAGGGGACAGGAGGGACCCACAGTACTTC
CASKQGDRRDPQYF
>TRBJ2-2|many|TRBD2|TRBV27
TGTGCCAGCATGGGACTAGCGGGATCCACCGGGGAGCTGTTTTTT
CASMGLAGSTGELFF
>TRBJ2-2|few|-|TRBV2
TGTGCCAGCAGTGGACGTCGTAGCACCGGGGAGCTGTTTTTT
CASSGRRSTGELFF